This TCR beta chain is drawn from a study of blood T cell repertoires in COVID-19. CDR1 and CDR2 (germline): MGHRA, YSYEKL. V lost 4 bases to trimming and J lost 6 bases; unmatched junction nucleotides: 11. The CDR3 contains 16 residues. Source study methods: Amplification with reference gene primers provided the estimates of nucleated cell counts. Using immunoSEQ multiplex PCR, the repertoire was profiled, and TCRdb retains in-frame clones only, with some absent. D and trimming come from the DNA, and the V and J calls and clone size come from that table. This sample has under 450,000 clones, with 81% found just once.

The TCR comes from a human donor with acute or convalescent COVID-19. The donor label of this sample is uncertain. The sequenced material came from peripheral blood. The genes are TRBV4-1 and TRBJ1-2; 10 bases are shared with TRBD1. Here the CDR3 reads CASSLIPGQGSHGYTF. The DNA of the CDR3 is TGCGCCAGCAGCCTCATCCCGGGACAGGGGTCGCATGGCTACACCTTC.